The source of this TCR beta chain is a study of shared clonotypes between healthy human individuals. Broader study findings: Large depth notwithstanding, sorted-subset sequencing proved incomplete by rarefaction.

The assay was run at deep level. The repertoire was sequenced with immunoSEQ multiplex PCR; TCRdb's copy has only in-frame clones and lacks some. The sample holds about 580,000 clones; roughly 98% are singletons and the top ten take 0.3%. With 5 bases clipped from V and 10 bases from J, the junction kept 15 bases outside the gene matches. From germline, CDR1 is MNHEY and CDR2 SVGAGI. This CDR3 is 15 amino acids long. Notes on this clone: Its matching antigen is unknown.

CD8 cells classed as naive were CD45RO-negative and positively selected for CCR7, excluding terminally differentiated effector memory CD45RA+ cells. What was sequenced was naive CD8+ T cells sorted from blood. The rearrangement links TRBV6-5 to TRBJ1-2; 8 nucleotides align to TRBD1. This receptor was identified in a man in his thirties or forties in good health. This CDR3 reads CASSPALGPGGVYTF. DNA of the CDR3: TGTGCCAGCAGTCCCGCTCTAGGGCCAGGGGGCGTCTACACCTTC.